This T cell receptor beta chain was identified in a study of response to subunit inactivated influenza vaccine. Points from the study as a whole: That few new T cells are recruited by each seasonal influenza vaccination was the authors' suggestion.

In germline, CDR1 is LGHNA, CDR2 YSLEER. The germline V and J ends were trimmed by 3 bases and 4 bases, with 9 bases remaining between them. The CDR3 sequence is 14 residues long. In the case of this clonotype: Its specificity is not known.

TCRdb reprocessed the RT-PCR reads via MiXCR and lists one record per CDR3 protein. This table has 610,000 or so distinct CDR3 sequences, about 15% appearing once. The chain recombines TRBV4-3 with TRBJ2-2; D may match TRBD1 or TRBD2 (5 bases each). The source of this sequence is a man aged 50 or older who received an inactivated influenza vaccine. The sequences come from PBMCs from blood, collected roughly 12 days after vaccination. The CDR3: CASSHAGGTGELFF. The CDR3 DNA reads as TGCGCCAGCAGCCACGCTGGGGGCACCGGGGAGCTGTTTTTT.